The next 12 T cell receptor beta chains were all read from a single sample in a study of cytomegalovirus exposure and HLA in healthy donors. PCR primers comprised 60 Vbeta and 13 Jbeta primers. Profiling relied on immunoSEQ multiplex PCR, and the TCRdb table lists in-frame clones only, not all of them. In the table there are some 90,000 clones, around 77% of which are singletons. Sequencing was performed on PBMCs. The receptor set was obtained from a boy between 10 and 17 years old in good health and CMV-seronegative.

This rearrangement joins TRBV29-1 to TRBJ1-2; TRBD1 might be the D (5 bases). The CDR3 contains 15 residues. Trimming took 3 bases from V and 4 from J, leaving 18 bases between them. The germline V gene encodes CDR1 SQVTM and CDR2 ANQGSEA. The CDR3 sequence: CSVDNSRAGVYGYTF. The CDR3 DNA reads TGCAGCGTTGACAATAGCAGGGCTGGGGTCTATGGCTACACCTTC.

The chain uses TRBV28 and TRBJ2-5, with 10 nucleotides matching TRBD1. V dropped 4 bases and J dropped 5; count of bases not matched to a gene: 7. This CDR3 is 15 amino acids long. Germline V gene sequence: CDR1 MDHEN, CDR2 SYDVKM. The CDR3 DNA reads TGTGCCAGCAGTTCTGCCGGGACAGGGGACGAGACCCAGTACTTC. This codes for CASSSAGTGDETQYF. Full variable domain (outside the CDR3, taken from reference TRBV28 and TRBJ2-5): DVKVTQSSRYLVKRTGEKVFLECVQDMDHENMFWYRQDPGLGLRLIYFSYDVKMKEKGDIPEGYSVSREKKERFSLILESASTNQTSMYLCASSSAGTGDETQYFGPGTRLLVL.

This clone was counted once. V usage is TRBV15 and J usage is TRBJ1-5; D is possibly TRBD1 (5 bases). The CDR3 runs 15 residues. Germline-derived CDR1 and CDR2 are LNHNV and YYDKDF (reference sequence). Trimming took 0 bases from V and 6 from J, leaving 12 bases between them. CDR3 DNA sequence: TGTGCCACCAGCAGAGAAGGTCAGGGCGGTCAGCCCCAGCATTTT. It encodes CATSREGQGGQPQHF.

The chain combines TRBV7-2 with TRBJ1-5; 7 bases line up with TRBD1. CDR3 length equals 14 residues. V lost 5 bases, J lost 5 bases, and 6 bases stayed unmatched. The germline gives CDR1 SGHTA, CDR2 FQGNSA. The CDR3 region is CASSLRDRYQPQHF. The CDR3 coding sequence is TGTGCCAGCAGCCTAAGGGACAGATATCAGCCCCAGCATTTT.

This chain connects TRBV5-4 to TRBJ2-7; the D is unclear. Trimming left V 0 bases short and J 6 bases short, with 4 bases between. The CDR3 sequence is 11 residues long. Germline V gives CDR1 SGHNT, CDR2 YYREEE (reference sequence). The DNA for the CDR3 is TGTGCCAGCAGCTTGGCCGGCGAGCAGTACTTC. It yields the protein CASSLAGEQYF.

The gene calls are TRBV6-5 and TRBJ2-7; 7 nucleotides line up with TRBD1. Germline CDR1 MNHEY, CDR2 SVGAGI. Trimming took 0 bases from V and 4 from J; bases not matched to a gene: 3. The CDR3 contains 14 residues. The CDR3 loop is CASSYSRGPYEQYF. The CDR3 DNA is TGTGCCAGCAGTTACTCAAGGGGGCCGTACGAGCAGTACTTC.

This sequence joins TRBV18 and TRBJ1-2; the D is unclear. The germline gives CDR1 KGHSH, CDR2 LQKENI. The CDR3 has 14 amino acids. V lost 1 base to trimming and J lost 2 bases, with 8 bases between them. CDR3 nucleotide sequence: TGTGCCAGCTCACCACGGCAGCGGAACTATGGCTACACCTTC. It translates to CASSPRQRNYGYTF.

The chain has TRBV9 and TRBJ2-5; 7 nucleotides line up with TRBD1. From germline, CDR1 is SGDLS and CDR2 YYNGEE. The CDR3 runs to 14 residues. With V trimmed by 4 bases and J by 4 bases, 7 bases remained unmatched. The DNA for the CDR3 is TGTGCCAGCAGCCCAGGGGGACAAAGAGAGACCCAGTACTTC. This gives the protein CASSPGGQRETQYF.

This clone showed up just once. The chain joins TRBV4-1 to TRBJ1-1; TRBD1 matches at 10 bases. From germline, CDR1 is MGHRA and CDR2 YSYEKL. Trimming cost V 0 bases and J 4 bases; bases outside gene matches: 8. CDR3 length: 17 amino acids. CDR3 nucleotides: TGCGCCAGCAGCCAAGATAAGGGACAGGGGAGAGGCACTGAAGCTTTCTTT. Translated, it gives CASSQDKGQGRGTEAFF.

For the CDR3, the DNA is TGTGCCAGCAGCCAAGCTGGGGGACTAGCGGGAGGAAAATACAATGAGCAGTTCTTC. This codes for CASSQAGGLAGGKYNEQFF. The V call is TRBV4-2, the J call TRBJ2-1; 15 bases agree with TRBD2. This CDR3 comprises 19 residues. Germline V gene data show CDR1 as LGHNA and CDR2 as YNFKEQ. V gave up 1 base and J gave up 4 bases; unmatched junction bases: 8.

The chain carries TRBV6-1 and TRBJ1-2; D is unresolved. V lost 0 bases, J lost 7 bases, and 18 bases lay in between. This CDR3 contains 16 residues. CDR1 and CDR2 (germline): MNHNS, SASEGT. Here the CDR3 reads CASSEAHVGRIRGYTF. The CDR3 bases are TGTGCCAGCAGTGAAGCCCACGTGGGCAGAATCCGTGGCTACACCTTC.

The CDR3 nucleotides are TGTGCCAGCGGGGGGAAGGGGAGTGAAGCTTTCTTT. As protein: CASGGKGSEAFF. This chain uses TRBV7-9 with TRBJ1-1; D is perhaps TRBD1 (5 bases). CDR3 length equals 12 residues. V was trimmed by 8 bases and J by 7 bases, leaving 14 bases between them. Germline V lookup: CDR1 SEHNR, CDR2 FQNEAQ (reference sequence).